This T cell receptor (beta chain) was observed in a study of shared clonotypes between healthy human individuals. Study at large: The people who gave samples were a couple of women and a few men aged 18 to 49. CD4 naive cells filled three plates per donor, CD4 memory three, CD8 naive two and CD8 memory one.

Terminally differentiated effector memory CD45RA+ cells were excluded from the naive CD8 cells, which were CD45RO-negative and positively selected for CCR7. Losses at the gene ends were 0 bases for V and 3 bases for J; bases not matched to a gene: 6. This CDR3 comprises 16 residues. The germline V gene encodes CDR1 SGDLS and CDR2 YYNGEE. Some clones are missing from TCRdb's copy, which holds only in-frame ones; the method was immunoSEQ multiplex PCR. Among 2 million to 2.5 million clones listed, more than 85% were seen once. V is TRBV9 and J is TRBJ1-1, with TRBD1 identical over 9 bases. The receptor comes from a man aged 18 to 29 in good health. Some clones in this sample may be carry-over from other donors' samples. The sequenced sample was naive CD8+ T cells from PBMCs. The CDR3: CASSVVTGGEDTEAFF. As DNA, the CDR3 is TGTGCCAGCAGCGTAGTAACAGGGGGCGAGGACACTGAAGCTTTCTTT. Drawing the rest from reference TRBV9 and TRBJ1-1, the complete variable domain is DSGVTQTPKHLITATGQRVTLRCSPRSGDLSVYWYQQSLDQGLQFLIQYYNGEERAKGNILERFSAQQFPDLHSELNLSSLELGDSALYFCASSVVTGGEDTEAFFGQGTRLTVV.